Below are 2 T cell receptor beta chains sequenced from a single sample in a study of CD8+CD57+ T cells in acquired aplastic anemia. Flow cytometry had shown expanded CD8+CD57+ cells in the patients chosen for sequencing. Using genomic DNA as the template, TCR beta VDJ and CDR3 profiling was carried out. TCRdb used MiXCR to reprocess the reads, holding one entry per CDR3 protein. The sample includes fewer than 200,000 distinct CDR3 sequences, approximately 48% of them seen just once. Input material: sorted CD4+, CD8+, or CD8+CD57+ T cells (not recorded which) from PBMCs. Receptors originate from a human donor with aplastic anemia.

This clonotype was counted at least ten times. The chain employs TRBV5-1 and TRBJ2-7; D gene uncertain. Germline CDR1 SGHRS, CDR2 YFSETQ. This CDR3 region has 16 residues. V gave up 0 bases and J gave up 6 bases, with 19 bases separating them. The CDR3 coding sequence is TGCGCCAGCAGCTTGGGACCCAGCCAAGGCGGTGTCGAGCAGTACTTC. Its protein is CASSLGPSQGGVEQYF.

V usage is TRBV24-1 and J usage is TRBJ2-7, with D possibly being TRBD1 (5 bases). The CDR3 totals 13 residues. Germline V gene sequence: CDR1 KGHDR, CDR2 SFDVKD. Trimming took 3 bases from V and 3 from J, leaving 8 bases between them. This CDR3 is CATSDTGNYEQYF. As DNA, the CDR3 is TGTGCCACCAGTGATACAGGTAACTACGAGCAGTACTTC.